The present T cell receptor (beta chain) was sequenced within a study of shared clonotypes between healthy human individuals. Germline V gene sequence: CDR1 MRHNA, CDR2 SNTAGT. CDR3 length: 15 amino acids. V trimming: 5 bases; J trimming: 1 base; junction bases outside the gene matches: 3. There were no recent acute infections or vaccinations among the donors, who were healthy HIV-negative adults. The donor cohort consisted entirely of Caucasian adults residing in Nashville, Tennessee. Combination of CD45RO+ cells with CCR7-negative CD45RA+ TemRA cells was used for CD8 memory. Points from the study as a whole: Naive subsets typically showed greater estimated richness than memory subsets.

Remarks on this clone: Its matching antigen is unknown.

Assay: immunoSEQ multiplex PCR; the TCRdb copy retains only in-frame clones and omits some. The profile shows about 79,000 clones, 60% to 70% of them singletons. The specimen was memory CD8+ T cells sorted from blood. As for subset: CD45RO+ cells pooled with CCR7-negative TemRA cells. This chain joins TRBV6-4 and TRBJ2-3, with 10 positions matching TRBD2. The TCR originated in a man aged 25 to 40 in good health. CDR3 DNA sequence: TGTGCCAGCAGTAAAGCGGGAGGGGGCACAGATACGCAGTATTTT. Encoded protein: CASSKAGGGTDTQYF.